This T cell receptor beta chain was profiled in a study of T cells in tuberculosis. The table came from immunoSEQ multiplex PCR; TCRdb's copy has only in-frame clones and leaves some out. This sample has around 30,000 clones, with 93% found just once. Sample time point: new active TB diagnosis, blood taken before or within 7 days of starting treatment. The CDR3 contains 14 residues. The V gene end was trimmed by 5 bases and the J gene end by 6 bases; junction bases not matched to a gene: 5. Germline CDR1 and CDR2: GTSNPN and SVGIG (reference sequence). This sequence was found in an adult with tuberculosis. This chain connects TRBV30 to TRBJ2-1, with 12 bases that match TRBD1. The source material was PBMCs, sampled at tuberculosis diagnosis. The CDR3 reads CAWVRDRGPNEQFF. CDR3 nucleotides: TGTGCCTGGGTACGGGACAGGGGGCCCAATGAGCAGTTCTTC. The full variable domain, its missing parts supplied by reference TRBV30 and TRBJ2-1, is SQTIHQWPATLVQPVGSPLSLECTVEGTSNPNLYWYRQAAGRGLQLLFYSVGIGQISSEVPQNLSASRPQDRQFILSSKKLLLSDSGFYLCAWVRDRGPNEQFFGPGTRLTVL.